This T cell receptor (beta chain) was profiled in a study of blood T cell repertoires in COVID-19. At the level of the study: PBMCs, B-cell-depleted T cells, or T cells were the source of the cDNA or gDNA that made up the material.

Germline-derived CDR1 and CDR2 are LNHDA and SQIVND (reference sequence). This CDR3 region has 16 residues. Trimming took off 2 bases at V and 1 base at J, with 11 bases between the two ends. In the original processing: Amplification of reference gene primers was used by the study to estimate nucleated cell counts. The table came from immunoSEQ multiplex PCR; TCRdb's copy has only in-frame clones and leaves some out. That table gives V, J and clone size, and the DNA gave D and trimming. Of 200,000 or so clones detected, 70% to 90% appear once; the ten largest clones hold 4.5% to 7.5%. The source is an elderly man with acute or convalescent COVID-19. The chain joins TRBV19 to TRBJ2-2, with TRBD1 as a possible D gene (5 bases). The specimen was peripheral blood. CDR3 coding DNA: TGTGCCAGTAGTATAAGGTGGGGCCTGAACACCGGGGAGCTGTTTTTT. Amino acid sequence: CASSIRWGLNTGELFF.